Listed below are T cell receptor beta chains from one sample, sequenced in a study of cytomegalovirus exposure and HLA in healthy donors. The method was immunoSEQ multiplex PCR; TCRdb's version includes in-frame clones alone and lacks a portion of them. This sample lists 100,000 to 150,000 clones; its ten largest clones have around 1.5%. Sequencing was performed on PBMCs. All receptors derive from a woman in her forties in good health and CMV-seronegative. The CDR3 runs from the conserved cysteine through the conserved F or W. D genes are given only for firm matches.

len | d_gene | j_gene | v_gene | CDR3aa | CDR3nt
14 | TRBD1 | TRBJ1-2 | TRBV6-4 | CASRQGGGDYGYTF | TGTGCCAGCAGACAGGGGGGGGGCGACTATGGCTACACCTTC
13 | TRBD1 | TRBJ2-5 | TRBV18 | CASSPDREGTQYF | TGTGCCAGCTCACCAGACAGGGAAGGGACCCAGTACTTC
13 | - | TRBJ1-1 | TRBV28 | CASSVDRNTEAFF | TGTGCCAGCAGCGTGGACAGGAACACTGAAGCTTTCTTT
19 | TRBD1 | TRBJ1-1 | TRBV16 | CASSQLWGQGASTITEAFF | TGTGCCAGCAGCCAATTATGGGGGCAGGGGGCCTCTACAATCACTGAAGCTTTCTTT
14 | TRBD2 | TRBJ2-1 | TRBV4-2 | CASSGTSGYNEQFF | TGTGCCAGCAGCGGGACTAGCGGCTACAATGAGCAGTTCTTC
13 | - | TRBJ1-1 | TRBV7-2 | CASSSRPGGEAFF | TGTGCCAGCAGCTCAAGACCGGGGGGTGAAGCTTTCTTT
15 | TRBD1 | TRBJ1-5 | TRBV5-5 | CASSPGQVPSRPQHF | TGTGCCAGCAGCCCCGGACAGGTTCCCTCTCGGCCCCAGCATTTT
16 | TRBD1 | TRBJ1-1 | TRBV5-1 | CASSLIGTGWGTEAFF | TGCGCCAGCAGCTTGATCGGGACAGGGTGGGGCACTGAAGCTTTCTTT
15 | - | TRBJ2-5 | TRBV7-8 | CASSLGTLQRETQYF | TGTGCCAGCAGCTTAGGGACTCTCCAACGAGAGACCCAGTACTTC
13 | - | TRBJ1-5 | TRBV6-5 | CASSLRGGQPQHF | TGTGCCAGCAGTTTGCGGGGAGGGCAGCCCCAGCATTTT
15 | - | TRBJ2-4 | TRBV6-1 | CASTPPGPGRGIQYF | TGTGCCAGCACCCCTCCGGGCCCCGGGAGAGGCATTCAGTACTTC
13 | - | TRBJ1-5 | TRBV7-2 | CASSTQGDQPQHF | TGTGCCAGCTCTACCCAGGGCGATCAGCCCCAGCATTTT
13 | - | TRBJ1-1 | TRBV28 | CASSFSGGTEAFF | TGTGCCAGCAGTTTTTCGGGGGGAACTGAAGCTTTCTTT
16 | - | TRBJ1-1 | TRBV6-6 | CASSQSPGLMNTEAFF | TGTGCCAGCAGTCAATCCCCGGGGTTGATGAACACTGAAGCTTTCTTT
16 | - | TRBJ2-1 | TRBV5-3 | CARSAVFRSSYNEQFF | TGTGCCAGAAGCGCGGTATTCAGAAGCTCCTACAATGAGCAGTTCTTC
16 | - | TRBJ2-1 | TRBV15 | CATSRGQTRSYNEQFF | TGTGCCACCAGCAGAGGACAGACCCGCTCCTACAATGAGCAGTTCTTC
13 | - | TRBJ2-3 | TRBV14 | CASSNFREDTQYF | TGTGCCAGCAGCAATTTCCGTGAGGATACGCAGTATTTT
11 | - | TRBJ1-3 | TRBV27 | CATGSGNTIYF | TGTGCTACAGGGTCTGGAAACACCATATATTTT
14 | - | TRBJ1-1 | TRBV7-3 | CASSAGRTNTEAFF | TGTGCCAGCAGCGCGGGACGGACAAACACTGAAGCTTTCTTT
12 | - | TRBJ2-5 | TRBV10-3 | CAIGGDQETQYF | TGTGCCATCGGAGGGGACCAAGAGACCCAGTACTTC
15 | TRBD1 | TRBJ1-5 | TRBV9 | CASSLTGDRSQPQHF | TGTGCCAGCAGCCTAACAGGGGACCGCAGCCAGCCCCAGCATTTT
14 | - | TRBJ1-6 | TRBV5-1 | CASSRESSPSPLHF | TGCGCCAGCAGCCGGGAGTCCTCCCCCTCACCCCTCCACTTT
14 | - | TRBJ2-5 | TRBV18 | CASSPMGGQETQYF | TGTGCCAGCTCCCCAATGGGGGGACAAGAGACCCAGTACTTC
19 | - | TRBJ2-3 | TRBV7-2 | CASSLKFAFSDTGTDTQYF | TGTGCCAGCAGCTTAAAGTTCGCTTTCTCGGACACCGGCACAGATACGCAGTATTTT
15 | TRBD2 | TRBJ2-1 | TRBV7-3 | CASSLIGLDYNEQFF | TGTGCCAGCAGCTTAATAGGACTAGACTACAATGAGCAGTTCTTC
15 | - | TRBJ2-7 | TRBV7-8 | CASSLGRVGSYEQYF | TGTGCCAGCAGCTTAGGGAGGGTTGGGTCCTACGAGCAGTACTTC
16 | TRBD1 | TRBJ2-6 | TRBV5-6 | CASSGQVSSGANVLTF | TGTGCCAGCAGCGGACAGGTGAGCTCTGGGGCCAACGTCCTGACTTTC
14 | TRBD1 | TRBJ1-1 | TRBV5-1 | CASSSRQGSTEAFF | TGCGCCAGCAGCTCTAGACAGGGGTCAACTGAAGCTTTCTTT